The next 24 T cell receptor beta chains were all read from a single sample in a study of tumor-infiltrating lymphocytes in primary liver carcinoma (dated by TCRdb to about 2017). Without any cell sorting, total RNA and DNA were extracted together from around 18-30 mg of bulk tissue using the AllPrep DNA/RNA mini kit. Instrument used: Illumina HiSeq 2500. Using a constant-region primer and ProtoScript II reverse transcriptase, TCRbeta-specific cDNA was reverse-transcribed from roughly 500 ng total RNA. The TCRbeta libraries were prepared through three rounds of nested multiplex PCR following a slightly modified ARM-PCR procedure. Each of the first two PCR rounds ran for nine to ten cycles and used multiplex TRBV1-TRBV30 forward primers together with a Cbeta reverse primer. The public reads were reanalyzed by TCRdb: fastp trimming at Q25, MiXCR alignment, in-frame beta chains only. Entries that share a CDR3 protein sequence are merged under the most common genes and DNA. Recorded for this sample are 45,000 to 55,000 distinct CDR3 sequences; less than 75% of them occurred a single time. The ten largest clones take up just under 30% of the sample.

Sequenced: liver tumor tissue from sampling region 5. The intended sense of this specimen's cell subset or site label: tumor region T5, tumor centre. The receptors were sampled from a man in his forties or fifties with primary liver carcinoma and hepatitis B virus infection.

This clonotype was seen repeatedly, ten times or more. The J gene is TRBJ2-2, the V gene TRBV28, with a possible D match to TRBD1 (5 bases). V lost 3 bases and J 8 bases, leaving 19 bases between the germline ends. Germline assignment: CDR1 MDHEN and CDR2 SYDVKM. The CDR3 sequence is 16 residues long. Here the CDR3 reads CASSFLTEPSPGELFF. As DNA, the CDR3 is TGTGCCAGCAGTTTCCTGACAGAACCTTCACCGGGGGAGCTGTTTTTT.

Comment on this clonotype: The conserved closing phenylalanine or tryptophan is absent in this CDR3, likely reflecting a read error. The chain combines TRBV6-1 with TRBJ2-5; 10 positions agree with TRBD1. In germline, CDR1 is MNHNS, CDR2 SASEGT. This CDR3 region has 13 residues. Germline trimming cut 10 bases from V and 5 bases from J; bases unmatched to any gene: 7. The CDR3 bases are TGTGCCATCAGGGACAGGGGATTGGAGACCCAGTACCTC. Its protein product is CAIRDRGLETQYL.

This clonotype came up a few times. CDR3 in amino acids: CASSEFSEPGELFF. CDR3 DNA sequence: TGTGCCAGCAGTGAATTCTCCGAGCCCGGGGAGCTGTTTTTT. This chain connects TRBV25-1 to TRBJ2-2; D is unclear. The germline V gene encodes CDR1 MGHDK and CDR2 SYGVNS. The CDR3 covers 14 residues. The V gene lost 1 base and the J gene lost 6 bases, with 9 bases spanning the gap. Based on the CDR3 plus reference TRBV25-1 and TRBJ2-2, the full variable domain is EADIYQTPRYLVIGTGKKITLECSQTMGHDKMYWYQQDPGMELHLIHYSYGVNSTEKGDLSSESTVSRIRTEHFPLTLESARPSHTSQYLCASSEFSEPGELFFGEGSRLTVL.

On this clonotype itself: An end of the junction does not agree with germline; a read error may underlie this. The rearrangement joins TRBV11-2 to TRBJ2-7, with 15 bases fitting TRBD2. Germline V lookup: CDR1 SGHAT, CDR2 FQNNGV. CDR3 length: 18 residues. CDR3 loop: CASSLPVGLAGGRYEQYF. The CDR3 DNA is TGTGCCAGCAGCTTACCCGTTGGACTAGCGGGAGGGCGGTACGAACAGTACTTC.

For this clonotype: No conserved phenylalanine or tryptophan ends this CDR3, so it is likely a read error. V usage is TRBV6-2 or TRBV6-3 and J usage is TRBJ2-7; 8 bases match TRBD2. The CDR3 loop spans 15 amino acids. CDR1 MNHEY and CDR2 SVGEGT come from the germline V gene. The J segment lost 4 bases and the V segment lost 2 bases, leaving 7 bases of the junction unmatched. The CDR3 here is CASSYRGLATYEQYS. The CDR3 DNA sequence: TGTGCCAGCAGTTACCGAGGACTAGCTACATACGAGCAGTACTCC.

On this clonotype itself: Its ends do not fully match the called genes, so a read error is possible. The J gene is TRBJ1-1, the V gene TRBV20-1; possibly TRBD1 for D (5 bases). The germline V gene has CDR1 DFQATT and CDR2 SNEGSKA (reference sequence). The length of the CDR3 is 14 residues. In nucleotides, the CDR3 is TGCAATGCTAGTTCCCCAGGGTCGAACACTGAAGCTTTCTTT. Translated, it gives CNASSPGSNTEAFF.

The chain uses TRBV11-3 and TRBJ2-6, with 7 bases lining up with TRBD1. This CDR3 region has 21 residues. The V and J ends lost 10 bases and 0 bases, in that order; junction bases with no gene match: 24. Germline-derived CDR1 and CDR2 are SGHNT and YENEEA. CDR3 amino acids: CAITKNPRDSMPYSGANVLTF. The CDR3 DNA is TGTGCCATCACCAAAAATCCCCGGGACAGCATGCCTTACTCTGGGGCCAACGTCCTGACTTTC.

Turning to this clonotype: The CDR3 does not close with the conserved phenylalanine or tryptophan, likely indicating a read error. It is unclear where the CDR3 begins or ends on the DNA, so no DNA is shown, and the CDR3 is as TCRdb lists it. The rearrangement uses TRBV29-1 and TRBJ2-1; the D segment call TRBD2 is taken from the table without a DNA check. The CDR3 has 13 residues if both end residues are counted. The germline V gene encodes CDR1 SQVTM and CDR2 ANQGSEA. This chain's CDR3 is CSGLGLADNEQLL.

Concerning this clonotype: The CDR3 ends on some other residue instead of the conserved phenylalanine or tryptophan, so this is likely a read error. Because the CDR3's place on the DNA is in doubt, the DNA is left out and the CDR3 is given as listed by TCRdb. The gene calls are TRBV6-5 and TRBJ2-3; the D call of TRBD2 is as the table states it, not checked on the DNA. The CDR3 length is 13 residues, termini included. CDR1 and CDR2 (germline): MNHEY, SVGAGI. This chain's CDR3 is CASRLAGTDTQYL.

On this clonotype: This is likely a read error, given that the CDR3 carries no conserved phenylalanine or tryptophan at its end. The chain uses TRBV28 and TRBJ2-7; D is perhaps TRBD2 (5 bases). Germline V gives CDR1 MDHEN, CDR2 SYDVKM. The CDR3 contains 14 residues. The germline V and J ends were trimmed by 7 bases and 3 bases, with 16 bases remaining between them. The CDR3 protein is CASTRGTDHYEQYS. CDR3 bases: TGTGCCAGCACTCGGGGAACGGACCACTACGAGCAGTACTCC.

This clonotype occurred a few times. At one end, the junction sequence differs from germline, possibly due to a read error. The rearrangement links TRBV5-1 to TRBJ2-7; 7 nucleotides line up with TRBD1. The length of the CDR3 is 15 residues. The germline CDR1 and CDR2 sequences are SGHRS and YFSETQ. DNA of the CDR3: TGCGCCAGCAGCTTGAACCCCACAGGGGTCTACGAGCAGTGCTTC. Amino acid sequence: CASSLNPTGVYEQCF.

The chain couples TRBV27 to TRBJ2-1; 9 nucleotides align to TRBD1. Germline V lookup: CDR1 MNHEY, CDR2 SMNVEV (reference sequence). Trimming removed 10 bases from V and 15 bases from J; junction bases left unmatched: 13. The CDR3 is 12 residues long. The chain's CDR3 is CANTARTGDLFF. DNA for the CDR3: TGTGCCAACACCGCTCGGACAGGGGACCTGTTCTTC.

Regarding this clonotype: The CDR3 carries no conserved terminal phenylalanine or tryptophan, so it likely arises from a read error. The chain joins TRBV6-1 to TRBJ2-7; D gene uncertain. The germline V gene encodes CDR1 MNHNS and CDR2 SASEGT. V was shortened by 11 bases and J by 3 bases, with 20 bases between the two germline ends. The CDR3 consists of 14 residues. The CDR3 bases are TGTGCCTCCAAGCGAAATCGGCTCGACTACGAGCAGTACTTG. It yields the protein CASKRNRLDYEQYL.

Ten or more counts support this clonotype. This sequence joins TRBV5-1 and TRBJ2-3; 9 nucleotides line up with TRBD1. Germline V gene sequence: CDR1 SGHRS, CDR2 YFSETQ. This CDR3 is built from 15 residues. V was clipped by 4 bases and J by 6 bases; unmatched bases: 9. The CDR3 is CASSVGQGNKDTQYF. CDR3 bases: TGCGCCAGCAGCGTTGGACAGGGGAATAAGGATACGCAGTATTTT.

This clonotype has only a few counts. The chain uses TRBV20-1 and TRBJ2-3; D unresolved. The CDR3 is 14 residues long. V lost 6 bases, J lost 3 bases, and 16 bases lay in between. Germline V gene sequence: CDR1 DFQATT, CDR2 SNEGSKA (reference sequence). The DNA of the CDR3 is TGCAGTGCGGACCTGGAACATATGACAGATACGCAGTATTTT. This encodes CSADLEHMTDTQYF.

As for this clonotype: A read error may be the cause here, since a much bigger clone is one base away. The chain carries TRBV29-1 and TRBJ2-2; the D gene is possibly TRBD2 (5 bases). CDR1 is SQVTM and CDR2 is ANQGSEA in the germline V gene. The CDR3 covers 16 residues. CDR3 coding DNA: TGCAGCGTCCCTCGAGAGGGCCGTGATTACACCGGGGAGCTGTCTTTT. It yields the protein CSVPREGRDYTGELSF.

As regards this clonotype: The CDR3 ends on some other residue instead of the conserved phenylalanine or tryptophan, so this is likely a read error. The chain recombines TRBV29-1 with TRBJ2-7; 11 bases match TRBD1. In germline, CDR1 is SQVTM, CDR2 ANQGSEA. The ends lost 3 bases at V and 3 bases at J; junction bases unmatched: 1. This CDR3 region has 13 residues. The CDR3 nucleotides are TGCAGCGTTGAGGGACAGGGGGGCTACGAGCAGTACTTA. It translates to CSVEGQGGYEQYL.

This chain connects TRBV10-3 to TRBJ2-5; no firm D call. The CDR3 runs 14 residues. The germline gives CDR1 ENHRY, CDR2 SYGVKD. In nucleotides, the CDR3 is TGTATCATCAGTGGGCCATGGCCGGGAGAGACCCAGTACTTC. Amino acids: CIISGPWPGETQYF.

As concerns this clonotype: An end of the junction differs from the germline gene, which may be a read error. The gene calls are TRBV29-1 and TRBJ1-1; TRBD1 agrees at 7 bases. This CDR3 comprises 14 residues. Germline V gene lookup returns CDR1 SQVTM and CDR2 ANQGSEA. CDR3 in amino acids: CSVEVTGQVTEAFF. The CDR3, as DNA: TGCAGCGTTGAAGTTACCGGACAGGTCACTGAGGCTTTCTTT. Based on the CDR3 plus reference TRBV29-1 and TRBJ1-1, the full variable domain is SAVISQKPSRDICQRGTSLTIQCQVDSQVTMMFWYRQQPGQSLTLIATANQGSEATYESGFVIDKFPISRPNLTFSTLTVSNMSPEDSSIYLCSVEVTGQVTEAFFGQGTRLTVV.

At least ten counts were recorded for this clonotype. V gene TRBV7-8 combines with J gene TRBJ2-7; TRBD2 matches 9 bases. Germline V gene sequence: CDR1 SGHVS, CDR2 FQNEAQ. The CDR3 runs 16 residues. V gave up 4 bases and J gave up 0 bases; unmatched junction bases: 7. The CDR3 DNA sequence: TGTGCCAGCAGCTCCATAGCGGGAGCGACCTCCTACGAGCAGTACTTC. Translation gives CASSSIAGATSYEQYF.

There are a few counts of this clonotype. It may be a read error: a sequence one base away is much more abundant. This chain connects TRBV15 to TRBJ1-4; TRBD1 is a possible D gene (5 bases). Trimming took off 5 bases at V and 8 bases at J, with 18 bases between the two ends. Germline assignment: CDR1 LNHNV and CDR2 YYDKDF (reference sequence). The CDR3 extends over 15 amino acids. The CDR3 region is CATSPTGEGREKLFF. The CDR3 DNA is TGTGCCACCAGCCCGACGGGGGAAGGAAGGGAAAAACTGTTTTTT.

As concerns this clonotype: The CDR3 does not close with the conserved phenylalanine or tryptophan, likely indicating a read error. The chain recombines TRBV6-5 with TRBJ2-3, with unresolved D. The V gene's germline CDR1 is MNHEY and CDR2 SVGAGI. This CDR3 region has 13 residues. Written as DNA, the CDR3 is TGTGACAGCAGTTTAGACAGCACAGATACGCAGTATCTT. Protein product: CDSSLDSTDTQYL.

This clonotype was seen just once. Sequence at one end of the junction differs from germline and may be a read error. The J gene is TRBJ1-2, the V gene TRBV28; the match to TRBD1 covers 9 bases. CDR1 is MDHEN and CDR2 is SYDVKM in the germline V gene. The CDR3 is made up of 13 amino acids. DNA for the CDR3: TGTACCAGCAGTATAGACAGGGGGGATGGTTACACCTTC. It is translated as CTSSIDRGDGYTF.

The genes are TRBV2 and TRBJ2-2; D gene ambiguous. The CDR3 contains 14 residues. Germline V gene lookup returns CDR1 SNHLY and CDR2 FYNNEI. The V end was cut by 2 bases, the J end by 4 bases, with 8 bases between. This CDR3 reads CASSEWASTGELFF. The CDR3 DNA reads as TGTGCCAGCAGTGAATGGGCAAGCACCGGGGAGCTGTTTTTT.